Listed below are T cell receptor beta chains from one sample, sequenced in a study of identical twins. TCRdb re-analysed the 5' RACE reads in MiXCR, keeping a single row per CDR3 protein. The sample consists of 410,000 or so distinct CDR3 sequences, less than 20% of them appearing once. Sequencing used naive T cells sorted from blood. These receptor sequences come from a man aged 45-60 years in good health. The CDR3 runs from the conserved cysteine through the conserved F or W. Fields, in order: D gene, clone size, J gene, V gene, CDR3 DNA, CDR3 protein. A D gene is named only where the DNA matches it firmly. A row's size may be missing; if present it is once, few, many or a size class.

>TRBD1|many|TRBJ2-1|TRBV7-3
TGTGCCAGCAGCTGGACAGGGCGGGAAGAGCAGTTCTTC
CASSWTGREEQFF
>TRBD2|NA|TRBJ2-1|TRBV5-1
TGCGCCAGCAGCTCCTCGTGGACTAGCGGGGGCCTGATAAATGAGCAGTTCTTC
CASSSSWTSGGLINEQFF
>NA|many|TRBJ2-7|TRBV13
TGTGCCAGCAGCTTAGGCCCTCGGGTCCACGAGCAGTACTTC
CASSLGPRVHEQYF
>NA|NA|TRBJ2-1|TRBV4-3
TGCGCCAGCAGCCAACTCGGACGCACTTACTCCTACAATGAGCAGTTCTTC
CASSQLGRTYSYNEQFF
>NA|NA|TRBJ1-2|TRBV5-1
TGCGCCAGCAGCTTTGGCAACTCTAACTATGGCTACACCTTC
CASSFGNSNYGYTF
>TRBD2|NA|TRBJ2-3|TRBV5-1
TGCGCCAGCAGCTTGGGTCTAGCGGGGGGGCCAACAGATACGCAGTATTTT
CASSLGLAGGPTDTQYF
>TRBD2|many|TRBJ2-6|TRBV6-2/TRBV6-3
TGTGCCAGCAGTAACCAAGGGACTAGCGGGTCCTTAATCGGGGCCAACGTCCTGACTTTC
CASSNQGTSGSLIGANVLTF
>NA|many|TRBJ2-7|TRBV10-3
TGTGCCACAAAATCACAAACCGGGACTCTCTCCTACGAGCAGTACTTC
CATKSQTGTLSYEQYF
>NA|many|TRBJ2-1|TRBV6-2/TRBV6-3
TGTGCCAGCAGTTCAGGCTCCTACAATGAGCAGTTCTTC
CASSSGSYNEQFF
>NA|NA|TRBJ1-2|TRBV28
TGTGCCAGCAGTTCTCTTGGCTACACCTTC
CASSSLGYTF
>TRBD2|NA|TRBJ2-1|TRBV18
TGTGCCAGCTCACCAACTTTAGCGGGAGGGTCCAATGAGCAGTTCTTC
CASSPTLAGGSNEQFF
>TRBD1|NA|TRBJ1-2|TRBV3-1
TGTGCCAGCAGCCAAGCGACAGGGTGGAATGGCTACACCTTC
CASSQATGWNGYTF
>TRBD2|NA|TRBJ2-3|TRBV5-1
TGCGCCAGCAGCTTGAATCTAGGATCAGCGGGAGGTACAGATACGCAGTATTTT
CASSLNLGSAGGTDTQYF
>TRBD2|once|TRBJ2-7|TRBV4-2
TGTGCCAGCAGCCAAGAACTAGCGGTGATCCACGAGCAGTACTTC
CASSQELAVIHEQYF
>NA|NA|TRBJ1-4|TRBV5-1
TGCGCCAGCAGCTGGGGGACCGCACGAAATGAAAAACTGTTTTTT
CASSWGTARNEKLFF
>NA|NA|TRBJ2-1|TRBV7-2
TGTGCCAGCAGCTTAGTTGGAGGGAATGAGCAGTTCTTC
CASSLVGGNEQFF
>NA|NA|TRBJ2-2|TRBV9
TGTGCCAGCAGCGACCGACAGGTCACCGGGGAGCTGTTTTTT
CASSDRQVTGELFF
>NA|many|TRBJ2-7|TRBV7-6
TGTGCCAGCAGCTTAGGCGGGACCCGAGGAACCCTCGAGCAGTACTTC
CASSLGGTRGTLEQYF
>NA|few|TRBJ1-5|TRBV6-2/TRBV6-3
TGTGCCAGCAGTTACCGTTATGGCAATCAGCCCCAGCATTTT
CASSYRYGNQPQHF
>NA|few|TRBJ2-7|TRBV3-1
TGTGCCAGCAGCCAAGCTCCAGCGAGCTCCTACGAGCAGTACTTC
CASSQAPASSYEQYF
>NA|few|TRBJ1-6|TRBV5-1
TGCGCCAGCAGCTTGGCAGGACAGCTCGTTGAATCCCTCCACTTT
CASSLAGQLVESLHF
>NA|NA|TRBJ2-5|TRBV6-2/TRBV6-3
TGTGCCAGCAGTTCGGGACAAAGTTTCGAGACCCAGTACTTC
CASSSGQSFETQYF
>NA|NA|TRBJ2-7|TRBV5-1
TGCGCCAGCAGCTTCAACGGGGGCGGCGAGCAGTACTTC
CASSFNGGGEQYF
>TRBD2|few|TRBJ2-1|TRBV20-1
TGCAGTGCTAGAGATTCGGGGACTAGTCCCGGTGAGCAGTTCTTC
CSARDSGTSPGEQFF
>NA|NA|TRBJ2-5|TRBV25-1
TGTGCCAGCAGTATCTATCAAGAGACCCAGTACTTC
CASSIYQETQYF
>TRBD1|many|TRBJ1-2|TRBV5-1
TGCGCCAGCAGCTTCTCGACAGGGCTAGACTATGGCTACACCTTC
CASSFSTGLDYGYTF
>TRBD2|NA|TRBJ2-5|TRBV4-2
TGTGCCAGCAGCCAAGTGGTAGCGGGAGAGCCCGGAGAGACCCAGTACTTC
CASSQVVAGEPGETQYF